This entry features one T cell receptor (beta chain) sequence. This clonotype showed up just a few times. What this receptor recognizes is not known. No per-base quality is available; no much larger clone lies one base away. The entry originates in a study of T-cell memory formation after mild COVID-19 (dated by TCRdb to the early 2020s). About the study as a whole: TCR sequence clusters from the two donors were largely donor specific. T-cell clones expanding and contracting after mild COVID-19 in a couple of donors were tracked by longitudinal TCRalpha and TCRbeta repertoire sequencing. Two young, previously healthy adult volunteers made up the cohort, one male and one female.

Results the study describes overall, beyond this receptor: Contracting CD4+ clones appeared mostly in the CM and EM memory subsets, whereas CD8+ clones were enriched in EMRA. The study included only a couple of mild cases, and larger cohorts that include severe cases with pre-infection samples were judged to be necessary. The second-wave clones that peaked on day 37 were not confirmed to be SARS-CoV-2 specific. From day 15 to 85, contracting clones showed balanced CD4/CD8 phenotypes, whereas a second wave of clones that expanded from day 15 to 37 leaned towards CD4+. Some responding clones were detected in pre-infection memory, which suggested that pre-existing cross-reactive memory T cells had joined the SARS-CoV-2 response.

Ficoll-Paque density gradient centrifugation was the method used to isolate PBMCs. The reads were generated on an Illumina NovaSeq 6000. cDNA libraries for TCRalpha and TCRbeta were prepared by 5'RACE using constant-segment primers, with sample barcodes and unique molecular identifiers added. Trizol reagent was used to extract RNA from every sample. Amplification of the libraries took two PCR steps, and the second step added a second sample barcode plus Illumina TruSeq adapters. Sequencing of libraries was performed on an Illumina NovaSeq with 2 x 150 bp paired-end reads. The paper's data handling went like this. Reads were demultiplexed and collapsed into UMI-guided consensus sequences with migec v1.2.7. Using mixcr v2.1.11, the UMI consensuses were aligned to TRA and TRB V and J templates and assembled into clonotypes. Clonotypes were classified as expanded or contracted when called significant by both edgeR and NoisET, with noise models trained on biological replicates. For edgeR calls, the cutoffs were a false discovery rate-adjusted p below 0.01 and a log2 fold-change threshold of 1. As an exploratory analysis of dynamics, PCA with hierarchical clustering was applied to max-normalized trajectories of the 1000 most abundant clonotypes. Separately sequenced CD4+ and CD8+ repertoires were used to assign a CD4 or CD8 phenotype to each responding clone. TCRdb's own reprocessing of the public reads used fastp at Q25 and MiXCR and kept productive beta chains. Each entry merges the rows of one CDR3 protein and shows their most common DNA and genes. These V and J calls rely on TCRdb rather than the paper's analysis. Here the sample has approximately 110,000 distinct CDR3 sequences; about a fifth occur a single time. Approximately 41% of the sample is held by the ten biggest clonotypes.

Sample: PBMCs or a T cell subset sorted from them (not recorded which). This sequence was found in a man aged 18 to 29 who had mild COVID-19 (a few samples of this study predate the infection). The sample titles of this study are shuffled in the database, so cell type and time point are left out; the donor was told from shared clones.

The CDR3 protein: CSGRRQNTEAFF. The sequenced DNA is TGCAGCGGGCGCAGGCAGAACACTGAAGCTTTCTTT. The chain links TRBV29-1 with TRBJ1-1, with no confident D gene call. The V and J ends are trimmed by 7 bases and 1 base, leaving 10 bases between them. The CDR3 numbers 12 residues from cysteine through phenylalanine. CDR3 DNA is the only sequence kept; it has 36 bases, read in frame from the first base. Reading the germline V gene gives CDR1 SQVTM and CDR2 ANQGSEA.